One T cell receptor (beta chain) is described in this entry. Its antigen is still unknown. This record belongs to a study of T cells in Graves' hyperthyroidism and ophthalmopathy. In the study overall: The authors collected peripheral blood at initial diagnosis, before any treatment.

RNA transcripts gave rise to amplified TCR beta CDR3 regions. TCR CDR3 regions were first amplified by RT-PCR with HTBI primers. TCRdb called the multiplex PCR reads again in MiXCR, with one record for every CDR3 protein. The sample contains a few hundred thousand distinct CDR3 sequences, roughly 18% of which appear only once. At least 3 on the Clinical Activity Score was recorded for ophthalmopathy patients, who also had NOSPECS grade at least 4 and duration under 3 months. Isolation of PBMCs was performed on around 9.4 ml fresh peripheral blood. CDR3 length: 12 amino acids. In germline, CDR1 is MNHNS, CDR2 SASEGT. V lost 6 bases to trimming and J lost 7 bases; unmatched junction nucleotides: 6. Study results and limitations: Among clonotypes expanded in thyroid above 0.001, most were also found in blood.

The V and J genes are TRBV6-1 and TRBJ2-7; 7 bases map to TRBD2. The sample taken for sequencing was blood. The source of this sequence is a man aged 18 to 29 with Graves' ophthalmopathy. CDR3 nucleotides: TGTGCCAGCAGGCAGACAGCGGGGGAGCAGTACTTC. This gives the protein CASRQTAGEQYF.